The 31 T cell receptor beta chains in this list originate from one sample, sequenced in a study of T-cell memory formation after mild COVID-19. One entry per CDR3 protein, called by TCRdb with MiXCR from the 5' RACE reads. The repertoire includes roughly 110,000 distinct CDR3 sequences, about 15% of them detected once, and 28% sits in the top ten. Sequenced input: PBMCs or a T cell subset sorted from them (not recorded which). The receptors derive from an adult woman who had mild COVID-19 (a few samples of this study predate the infection). Cell type and time point are not known.

This clonotype showed up just a few times. The V gene is TRBV7-9, the J gene TRBJ2-7, with 7 nucleotides matching TRBD1. The CDR3 covers 13 residues. Germline V CDR1 and CDR2: SEHNR, FQNEAQ (reference sequence). V lost 4 bases to trimming and J lost 3 bases; unmatched junction nucleotides: 3. CDR3 loop: CASSSDRIYEQYF. In nucleotides, the CDR3 is TGTGCCAGCAGCTCGGACAGGATCTACGAGCAGTACTTC.

This clonotype was observed at least ten times. The V call is TRBV6-5, the J call TRBJ1-1; perhaps TRBD1 as D (5 bases). CDR1 is MNHEY, CDR2 SVGAGI, per germline. Trimming shortened V by 4 bases and J by 5 bases, and 11 bases separated the two germline ends. The length of the CDR3 is 13 residues. In DNA, the CDR3 is TGTGCCAGCAGTTGGGACGGGACTACTGAAGCTTTCTTT. Protein sequence: CASSWDGTTEAFF.

J is TRBJ1-1 and V is TRBV24-1, with 9 bases identical to TRBD1. The CDR3 has 13 residues. From germline, CDR1 is KGHDR and CDR2 SFDVKD. After removal of 5 bases from V and 13 bases from J, the junction contained 10 bases not matched to a gene. The CDR3 sequence is CATSGGTGLKRFF. For the CDR3, the DNA is TGTGCCACCAGTGGTGGGACAGGGTTGAAGCGTTTCTTT.

The table lists this clonotype with a few counts. V is TRBV7-9 and J is TRBJ2-1, with TRBD2 identical over 7 bases. Germline CDR1 SEHNR, CDR2 FQNEAQ (reference sequence). Losses at the gene ends were 5 bases for V and 1 base for J; bases not matched to a gene: 8. There are 16 residues in the CDR3. The CDR3 region has the DNA TGTGCCAGCAGCCCAATGGGCGGGAGTTCCTACAATGAGCAGTTCTTC. Translating gives CASSPMGGSSYNEQFF.

This clonotype was counted once. V usage is TRBV25-1 and J usage is TRBJ1-1; 7 bases agree with TRBD1. The CDR3 extends over 13 amino acids. Looked up from germline, CDR1 is MGHDK and CDR2 is SYGVNS. V dropped 5 bases and J dropped 7; count of bases not matched to a gene: 7. Here the CDR3 reads CASSLQGENEAFF. The CDR3, as DNA: TGTGCCAGCAGTTTGCAGGGGGAAAATGAAGCTTTCTTT. Filled out from reference TRBV25-1 and TRBJ1-1, the complete variable domain reads EADIYQTPRYLVIGTGKKITLECSQTMGHDKMYWYQQDPGMELHLIHYSYGVNSTEKGDLSSESTVSRIRTEHFPLTLESARPSHTSQYLCASSLQGENEAFFGQGTRLTVV.

CDR3 sequence: CASSPVDPYEQYF. Here the CDR3 DNA reads TGCGCCAGCAGCCCGGTAGACCCGTACGAGCAGTACTTC. The chain combines TRBV5-1 with TRBJ2-7, with D hard to call. V dropped 4 bases and J dropped 4 bases, with 12 bases sitting between them. This CDR3 is 13 amino acids long. Germline V CDR1 and CDR2: SGHRS, YFSETQ.

The chain is built from TRBV7-9 and TRBJ1-1, with D unresolved. This CDR3 contains 12 residues. The V gene lost 6 bases and the J gene lost 2 bases, with 7 bases spanning the gap. Germline lookup yields CDR1 SEHNR and CDR2 FQNEAQ (reference sequence). CDR3 nucleotides: TGTGCCAGCAGATTAATAAACACTGAAGCTTTCTTT. Its translation: CASRLINTEAFF.

The J gene is TRBJ2-7, the V gene TRBV29-1; 8 positions match TRBD2. The CDR3 runs 14 residues. The V gene end was trimmed by 3 bases and the J gene end by 2 bases; junction bases not matched to a gene: 6. The germline CDR1 and CDR2 sequences are SQVTM and ANQGSEA. CDR3 protein: CSVESSGGTYEQYF. The DNA of the CDR3 is TGCAGCGTTGAGTCCAGCGGGGGAACCTACGAGCAGTACTTC.

The chain has TRBV4-1 and TRBJ1-2; D is uncertain. This CDR3 is built from 14 residues. V was pared by 2 bases and J by 0 bases, with 7 bases between. Germline V gene sequence: CDR1 MGHRA, CDR2 YSYEKL. The chain's CDR3 is CASSQQETNYGYTF. DNA of the CDR3: TGCGCCAGCAGCCAACAGGAGACTAACTATGGCTACACCTTC.

Only a few counts were recorded for this clonotype. The chain recombines TRBV29-1 with TRBJ2-5; TRBD1 matches at 8 bases. V lost 6 bases, J lost 1 base, and 1 base stayed unmatched. The CDR3 has 12 residues. From germline, CDR1 is SQVTM and CDR2 ANQGSEA. CDR3 sequence (DNA): TGCAGCGTCGGACAGGGCCAAGAGACCCAGTACTTC. Translating gives CSVGQGQETQYF.

In its sample, this clonotype was seen a few times. The chain links TRBV20-1 to TRBJ2-2, with 8 bases matching TRBD1. The CDR3 length is 16 residues. Trimming at V came to 0 bases and at J to 7 bases, leaving 10 bases not matched to a gene. Germline V gene lookup returns CDR1 DFQATT and CDR2 SNEGSKA (reference sequence). Written as DNA, the CDR3 is TGCAGTGCTAGAGACCCCAGGGGGCGCGAAATCGGGGAGCTGTTTTTT. It specifies CSARDPRGREIGELFF.

The chain combines TRBV19 with TRBJ2-7; D is ambiguous. Per germline, CDR1 LNHDA and CDR2 SQIVND (reference sequence). The CDR3 is made up of 15 amino acids. V was cut by 3 bases and J by 2 bases, with 14 bases left in between. For the CDR3, the DNA is TGTGCCAGTAGTATCACCCTAGTGGGGACCTACGAGCAGTACTTC. It specifies CASSITLVGTYEQYF.

The chain employs TRBV5-8 and TRBJ1-1, with TRBD1 as a possible D gene (6 bases). Germline-derived CDR1 and CDR2 are SGHTS and YDEGEE. V was shortened by 1 base and J by 6 bases, with 10 bases between the two germline ends. The CDR3 covers 13 residues. The chain's CDR3 is CASSLSGAAEAFF. The CDR3 nucleotides read TGTGCCAGCAGCTTGTCAGGGGCCGCTGAAGCTTTCTTT.

The genes are TRBV3-1 and TRBJ2-7; 7 nucleotides align to TRBD2. The J segment lost 4 bases and the V segment lost 4 bases, leaving 10 bases of the junction unmatched. The germline V gene has CDR1 LGHDT and CDR2 YNNKEL (reference sequence). The CDR3 consists of 15 residues. In DNA form, the CDR3 reads TGTGCCAGCAGCCCCCTGGCGGGGGACGAGTACGAGCAGTACTTC. This gives the protein CASSPLAGDEYEQYF.

This clonotype occurred a few times. The chain uses TRBV7-9 and TRBJ1-4, with D uncertain. The CDR3 runs to 14 residues. In germline, CDR1 is SEHNR, CDR2 FQNEAQ (reference sequence). Trimming pared 5 bases from V and 5 bases from J, leaving 12 bases between. Here the CDR3 reads CASSPRIQNEKLFF. The CDR3 nucleotides are TGTGCCAGCAGCCCGCGGATTCAAAATGAAAAACTGTTTTTT.

V and J are TRBV12-5 and TRBJ1-1; perhaps TRBD1 as D (5 bases). Germline V gene data show CDR1 as LGHNT and CDR2 as FRNRAP. The V end lost 2 bases, the J end lost 1 base, and 14 bases lay between the germline ends. The CDR3 loop spans 16 amino acids. DNA of the CDR3: TGTGCTAGTGGTTTGTTCGCAGGGTTCGGGAACACTGAAGCTTTCTTT. Residues: CASGLFAGFGNTEAFF.

The CDR3 sequence: CASSLEVLAGGPTDTQYF. CDR3 nucleotide sequence: TGTGCCAGCAGCTTAGAGGTACTAGCGGGAGGGCCGACAGATACGCAGTATTTT. The V gene is TRBV11-3, the J gene TRBJ2-3, with 13 bases matching TRBD2. The CDR3 loop spans 18 amino acids. V shed 0 bases and J 3 bases; nucleotides not matched to a gene: 6. CDR1 and CDR2 from the germline V gene are SGHNT and YENEEA.

There are a few counts of this clonotype. The rearrangement joins TRBV15 to TRBJ2-1; D possibly corresponds to TRBD2 (5 bases). Per germline, CDR1 LNHNV and CDR2 YYDKDF (reference sequence). The CDR3 extends over 16 amino acids. V was trimmed by 1 base and J by 3 bases, leaving 13 bases between them. DNA for the CDR3: TGTGCCACCAGCAGAGGAAGGGAGAACTTCTACAATGAGCAGTTCTTC. This gives the protein CATSRGRENFYNEQFF.

Only a few counts were recorded for this clonotype. The chain combines TRBV6-5 with TRBJ1-5, with a weak D call TRBD1 (6 bases). The CDR3 is 16 residues long. Per the germline V gene, CDR1 is MNHEY and CDR2 is SVGAGI. V was cut by 6 bases and J by 0 bases, with 15 bases left in between. CDR3 loop: CASSPTTGYSNQPQHF. The CDR3 DNA reads as TGTGCCAGCAGCCCAACCACAGGGTATAGCAATCAGCCCCAGCATTTT.

In this sample, this clonotype turned up a few times. This sequence joins TRBV20-1 and TRBJ2-2, with 10 bases matching TRBD2. This CDR3 is 17 amino acids long. The V gene end was trimmed by 5 bases and the J gene end by 0 bases; junction bases not matched to a gene: 9. CDR1 and CDR2 (germline): DFQATT, SNEGSKA (reference sequence). The CDR3 nucleotides read TGCAGTGCTCTTTCTAGCGGGGGCCACGCGAACACCGGGGAGCTGTTTTTT. Translated, it gives CSALSSGGHANTGELFF.

This clonotype turned up a few times. The chain is built from TRBV11-2 and TRBJ1-1, with 12 bases aligning to TRBD1. The germline V gene encodes CDR1 SGHAT and CDR2 FQNNGV. The CDR3 extends over 18 amino acids. The junction had 14 bases not matched to a gene; V was cut back by 5 bases and J by 4 bases. The CDR3 DNA reads TGTGCCAGCAGCGCAGCCCCGGGACAGGGGGCTTTCATCACTGAAGCTTTCTTT. Residues: CASSAAPGQGAFITEAFF. Using reference TRBV11-2 and TRBJ1-1 for the parts outside the CDR3, the full variable domain is EAGVAQSPRYKIIEKRQSVAFWCNPISGHATLYWYQQILGQGPKLLIQFQNNGVVDDSQLPKDRFSAERLKGVDSTLKIQPAKLEDSAVYLCASSAAPGQGAFITEAFFGQGTRLTVV.

The chain recombines TRBV7-9 with TRBJ2-7; D is unclear. The CDR3 extends over 14 amino acids. V shed 1 base and J shed 1 base, with 8 bases lying between them. Germline V lookup: CDR1 SEHNR, CDR2 FQNEAQ (reference sequence). CDR3 sequence reads: CASSLGVRSYEQYF. DNA of the CDR3: TGTGCCAGCAGCTTAGGGGTCAGGTCCTACGAGCAGTACTTC.

The sample holds a few counts of this clonotype. The rearrangement links TRBV24-1 to TRBJ2-2; tentative D call: TRBD1 (5 bases). Germline values: CDR1 KGHDR, CDR2 SFDVKD. V was pared by 9 bases and J by 2 bases, with 15 bases between. The CDR3 runs to 15 residues. The CDR3 bases are TGTGCCACCTCGCAGGGTTTACTAAACACCGGGGAGCTGTTTTTT. It encodes CATSQGLLNTGELFF.

This chain links TRBV23-1 with TRBJ2-7; 7 nucleotides agree with TRBD2. TRBV23-1 is flagged as an ORF with uncertain function. The CDR3 runs to 13 residues. V was clipped by 4 bases and J by 7 bases; unmatched bases: 7. CDR3 coding DNA: TGCGCCAGCAGTCCTCCAGGGAGGGGTGAGCAGTACTTC. Protein product: CASSPPGRGEQYF.

Only a few counts were recorded for this clonotype. This chain joins TRBV6-6 and TRBJ2-5; maybe TRBD1 (5 bases). There are 15 residues in the CDR3. V was shortened by 5 bases and J by 5 bases, with 18 bases between the two germline ends. Germline CDR1 and CDR2: MNHNY and SVGAGI (reference sequence). The CDR3 nucleotides are TGTGCCAGCAGTGCCTGGACCCCCTCAGGGGAGACCCAGTACTTC. Translating it yields CASSAWTPSGETQYF.

The V call is TRBV27, the J call TRBJ2-7; D is unclear. Per the germline V gene, CDR1 is MNHEY and CDR2 is SMNVEV (reference sequence). V lost 2 bases, J lost 2 bases, and 7 bases lay in between. This CDR3 has 13 amino acids. The CDR3: CASSLAMAYEQYF. The CDR3 region has the DNA TGTGCCAGCAGTTTAGCGATGGCCTACGAGCAGTACTTC.

This clonotype came up a few times. The chain employs TRBV6-5 and TRBJ1-1, with D possibly matching TRBD1 (6 bases). Between the trimmed V and J ends, which lost 6 bases and 4 bases, there was a span of 12 bases. Germline CDR1 is MNHEY and CDR2 is SVGAGI. There are 13 residues in the CDR3. The CDR3 spells CASSPGRGTEAFF. The DNA of the CDR3 is TGTGCCAGCAGCCCTGGCAGGGGCACTGAAGCTTTCTTT.

This clonotype was observed a handful of times. The chain combines TRBV6-2 or TRBV6-3 with TRBJ2-3; no clear D gene. V was cut by 7 bases and J by 4 bases, with 9 bases left in between. Per germline, CDR1 MNHEY and CDR2 SVGEGT. The CDR3 runs 12 residues. The CDR3 protein is CASTLPPDTQYF. CDR3 DNA: TGTGCCAGCACCCTACCTCCAGATACGCAGTATTTT.

This clonotype was recorded at least ten times. This rearrangement joins TRBV5-1 to TRBJ2-7; 9 bases align to TRBD2. J was trimmed by 3 bases and V by 1 base; bases with no gene match: 8. CDR1 is SGHRS, CDR2 YFSETQ, per germline. CDR3 length: 16 amino acids. The CDR3 nucleotides read TGCGCCAGCAGCTTGTACGCGACTAGCGGCTTCTACGAGCAGTACTTC. Its translation is CASSLYATSGFYEQYF.

Only a few counts were recorded for this clonotype. One end of the junction does not line up with germline, which may come from a read error. The chain carries TRBV19 and TRBJ1-1; perhaps TRBD1 as D (5 bases). The CDR3 contains 15 residues. The germline CDR1 and CDR2 sequences are LNHDA and SQIVND (reference sequence). The CDR3 DNA is TGTGCCAGTAGTATAGCTGAGGGGTGGAACACTAAAGCTTTCTTT. Translating it yields CASSIAEGWNTKAFF.

This clonotype was seen a handful of times. This chain connects TRBV7-9 to TRBJ1-1, with D perhaps matching TRBD1 (5 bases). V was trimmed by 5 bases and J by 1 base, leaving 11 bases between them. The germline CDR1 and CDR2 sequences are SEHNR and FQNEAQ (reference sequence). The CDR3 is 14 residues long. The CDR3 bases are TGTGCCAGCAGCACTCAGGGCCGGAACACTGAAGCTTTCTTT. Protein sequence: CASSTQGRNTEAFF.